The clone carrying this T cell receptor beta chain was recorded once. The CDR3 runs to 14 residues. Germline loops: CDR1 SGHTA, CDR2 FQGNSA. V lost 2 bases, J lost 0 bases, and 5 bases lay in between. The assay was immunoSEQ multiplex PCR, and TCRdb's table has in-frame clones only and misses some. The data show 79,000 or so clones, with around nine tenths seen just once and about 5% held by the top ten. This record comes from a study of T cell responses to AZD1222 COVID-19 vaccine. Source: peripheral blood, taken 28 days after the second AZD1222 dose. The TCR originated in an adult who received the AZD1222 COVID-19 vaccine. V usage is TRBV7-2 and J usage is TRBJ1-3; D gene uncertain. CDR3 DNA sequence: TGTGCCAGCAGCTTATGGTCCTCTGGAAACACCATATATTTT. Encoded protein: CASSLWSSGNTIYF.